Following are 27 T cell receptor beta chains from one sample sequenced in a study of PD-L1 blockade in urothelial cancer. Time point noted: peripheral blood 6 weeks after treatment start. The protocol was immunoSEQ multiplex PCR, while the TCRdb copy is restricted to in-frame clones and leaves out a portion. This table has roughly 120,000 clones, 85% to 95% appearing once. Source: PBMCs, taken around atezolizumab (anti-PD-L1) treatment. These receptors all come from a man between 60 and 70 years old with urothelial cancer.

The V gene is TRBV6-1, the J gene TRBJ2-1; D is undetermined. The CDR3 consists of 12 residues. Germline assignment: CDR1 MNHNS and CDR2 SASEGT. V was cut by 0 bases and J by 8 bases, with 5 bases left in between. The CDR3 DNA is TGTGCCAGCAGTGAAGCAGGAGATGAGCAGTTCTTC. Translation gives CASSEAGDEQFF.

The rearrangement links TRBV7-9 to TRBJ2-7, with TRBD2 identical over 15 bases. Losses at the gene ends were 5 bases for V and 0 bases for J; bases not matched to a gene: 5. The germline V gene has CDR1 SEHNR and CDR2 FQNEAQ (reference sequence). The CDR3 contains 17 residues. The CDR3 is CASSTGLAGGPSYEQYF. The CDR3 DNA reads TGTGCCAGCAGCACGGGACTAGCGGGAGGACCCTCCTACGAGCAGTACTTC.

The gene calls are TRBV4-1 and TRBJ1-1, with TRBD1 as a possible D gene (5 bases). This CDR3 is 15 amino acids long. The germline V and J ends were trimmed by 6 bases and 0 bases, with 14 bases remaining between them. Looked up from germline, CDR1 is MGHRA and CDR2 is YSYEKL. CDR3 residues: CASREGLGLNTEAFF. CDR3 nucleotide sequence: TGCGCCAGCAGGGAGGGACTAGGGTTGAACACTGAAGCTTTCTTT.

The chain links TRBV2 to TRBJ2-5; D is possibly TRBD2 (6 bases). Germline CDR1 reads SNHLY; CDR2 reads FYNNEI. With 7 bases removed from V and 1 base from J, the gap between germline ends came to 10 bases. This CDR3 has 13 amino acids. The CDR3 is CASNLGGQETQYF. In nucleotides, the CDR3 is TGTGCCAGCAACCTCGGGGGCCAAGAGACCCAGTACTTC. The variable domain in full, with the rest retrieved from reference TRBV2 and TRBJ2-5, is EPEVTQTPSHQVTQMGQEVILRCVPISNHLYFYWYRQILGQKVEFLVSFYNNEISEKSEIFDDQFSVERPDGSNFTLKIRSTKLEDSAMYFCASNLGGQETQYFGPGTRLLVL.

The CDR3 bases are TGTGCCAGCAGCCCGTCCGCTCTAGCGGGAGCCCCAGATACGCAGTATTTT. This sequence encodes CASSPSALAGAPDTQYF. The chain joins TRBV4-2 to TRBJ2-3; TRBD2 agrees at 10 bases. Unmatched junction bases numbered 11, after V lost 4 bases and J lost 4 bases. The CDR3 runs to 17 residues. The germline V gene has CDR1 LGHNA and CDR2 YNFKEQ.

V gene TRBV4-1 combines with J gene TRBJ2-6, with D possibly TRBD1 on 5 matching bases. Germline values: CDR1 MGHRA, CDR2 YSYEKL. The length of the CDR3 is 16 residues. The V gene lost 1 base and the J gene lost 3 bases, with 10 bases spanning the gap. The CDR3 nucleotides are TGCGCCAGCAGCCAAGGCAGGGCGCGTGGGGCCAACGTCCTGACTTTC. Translated, it gives CASSQGRARGANVLTF.

This chain links TRBV5-1 with TRBJ2-2; perhaps TRBD1 as D (5 bases). This CDR3 has 14 residues. Germline CDR1 reads SGHRS; CDR2 reads YFSETQ. Trimming left V 4 bases short and J 2 bases short, with 9 bases between. The CDR3 sequence is CASSADSNTGELFF. Here the CDR3 DNA reads TGCGCCAGCAGCGCCGACAGTAACACCGGGGAGCTGTTTTTT.

The rearrangement links TRBV5-1 to TRBJ2-4; 9 bases are a match to TRBD2. This CDR3 contains 18 residues. The germline CDR1 and CDR2 sequences are SGHRS and YFSETQ. With 9 bases clipped from V and 3 bases from J, the junction kept 19 bases outside the gene matches. The CDR3 DNA follows: TGCGCCACCCTTCCTAGCGGGATATATGACGTGGGCAAAAACATTCAGTACTTC. This codes for CATLPSGIYDVGKNIQYF. The complete variable domain, with remaining parts taken from reference TRBV5-1 and TRBJ2-4, reads KAGVTQTPRYLIKTRGQQVTLSCSPISGHRSVSWYQQTPGQGLQFLFEYFSETQRNKGNFPGRFSGRQFSNSRSEMNVSTLELGDSALYLCATLPSGIYDVGKNIQYFGAGTRLSVL.

V and J are TRBV7-8 and TRBJ2-5, with D possibly matching TRBD2 (6 bases). CDR3 length equals 18 residues. Germline V gene sequence: CDR1 SGHVS, CDR2 FQNEAQ. V was cut by 1 base and J by 5 bases, with 23 bases left in between. The chain's CDR3 is CASSLVSLRQAGGETQYF. The DNA for the CDR3 is TGTGCCAGCAGCTTAGTCTCTCTGCGGCAGGCAGGAGGGGAGACCCAGTACTTC.

A single count supports this clone. The chain uses TRBV19 and TRBJ2-7; 7 bases line up with TRBD2. CDR1 is LNHDA and CDR2 is SQIVND in the germline V gene (reference sequence). The CDR3 extends over 15 amino acids. V shed 6 bases and J 3 bases; nucleotides not matched to a gene: 11. CDR3 sequence (DNA): TGTGCCAGTAGCTCTCCGGGCGGGAGCCTCTACGAGCAGTACTTC. Translation: CASSSPGGSLYEQYF. Full variable domain (rest looked up from reference TRBV19 and TRBJ2-7): DGGITQSPKYLFRKEGQNVTLSCEQNLNHDAMYWYRQDPGQGLRLIYYSQIVNDFQKGDIAEGYSVSREKKESFPLTVTSAQKNPTAFYLCASSSPGGSLYEQYFGPGTRLTVT.

This chain joins TRBV6-6 and TRBJ2-5; weak D call: TRBD2 (5 bases). Trimming left V 2 bases short and J 2 bases short, with 9 bases between. This CDR3 has 14 amino acids. The V gene's germline CDR1 is MNHNY and CDR2 SVGAGI (reference sequence). The CDR3 here is CASSYAGEQETQYF. The DNA for the CDR3 is TGTGCCAGCAGTTACGCTGGGGAGCAAGAGACCCAGTACTTC.

This clone was seen only once. Written as DNA, the CDR3 is TGTGCCAGCTCACTGGACGGACTCTATGGCTACACCTTC. Translated: CASSLDGLYGYTF. This rearrangement joins TRBV18 to TRBJ1-2, with D unresolved. Germline V lookup: CDR1 KGHSH, CDR2 LQKENI. The length of the CDR3 is 13 residues. V was shortened by 4 bases and J by 4 bases, with 10 bases between the two germline ends.

The chain is built from TRBV19 and TRBJ2-1; 9 nucleotides align to TRBD2. V trimming: 2 bases; J trimming: 8 bases; junction bases outside the gene matches: 7. Per the germline V gene, CDR1 is LNHDA and CDR2 is SQIVND (reference sequence). The CDR3 covers 15 residues. CDR3 sequence reads: CASSIWAGGQDEQFF. Here the CDR3 DNA reads TGTGCCAGTAGTATATGGGCGGGGGGGCAGGATGAGCAGTTCTTC. Together with reference TRBV19 and TRBJ2-1, the CDR3 gives the full variable domain: DGGITQSPKYLFRKEGQNVTLSCEQNLNHDAMYWYRQDPGQGLRLIYYSQIVNDFQKGDIAEGYSVSREKKESFPLTVTSAQKNPTAFYLCASSIWAGGQDEQFFGPGTRLTVL.

This sequence joins TRBV6-5 and TRBJ1-1; weak D call: TRBD1 (5 bases). Germline V gene lookup returns CDR1 MNHEY and CDR2 SVGAGI. The V gene lost 2 bases and the J gene lost 5 bases, with 12 bases spanning the gap. The CDR3 totals 14 residues. CDR3 residues: CASSYRVGGTEAFF. The CDR3 bases are TGTGCCAGCAGTTACCGGGTGGGGGGTACTGAAGCTTTCTTT.

This clone came up a few times. The chain combines TRBV6-5 with TRBJ1-5; no reliable D call. Germline CDR1 MNHEY, CDR2 SVGAGI. V dropped 5 bases and J dropped 0 bases, with 11 bases sitting between them. CDR3 size: 15 residues. In nucleotides, the CDR3 is TGTGCCAGCAGTATAGATATCTATAGCAATCAGCCCCAGCATTTT. Translation: CASSIDIYSNQPQHF.

This chain uses TRBV7-3 with TRBJ2-3; D is perhaps TRBD2 (5 bases). The CDR3 spans 14 residues. CDR1 SGHTA and CDR2 FQGTGA come from the germline V gene. V lost 2 bases to trimming and J lost 4 bases, with 10 bases between them. CDR3 coding DNA: TGTGCCAGCAGCTTACTAGCTGTCCCAGATACGCAGTATTTT. Residues: CASSLLAVPDTQYF. Full variable domain (missing parts from reference TRBV7-3 and TRBJ2-3): GAGVSQTPSNKVTEKGKYVELRCDPISGHTALYWYRQSLGQGPEFLIYFQGTGAADDSGLPNDRFFAVRPEGSVSTLKIQRTERGDSAVYLCASSLLAVPDTQYFGPGTRLTVL.

The V gene is TRBV5-1, the J gene TRBJ2-5; TRBD2 might be the D (6 bases). V was shortened by 4 bases and J by 4 bases, with 26 bases between the two germline ends. This CDR3 comprises 18 residues. The germline V gene encodes CDR1 SGHRS and CDR2 YFSETQ. CDR3 DNA: TGCGCCAGCAGCCAGGCCCGGGACTCCACACCCTACCTAGAGACCCAGTACTTC. Its protein product is CASSQARDSTPYLETQYF.

J is TRBJ2-1 and V is TRBV10-1; D gene unclear. V lost 7 bases to trimming and J lost 0 bases, with 13 bases between them. The germline V gene encodes CDR1 WNHNN and CDR2 SYGVQD (reference sequence). The CDR3 spans 15 residues. DNA of the CDR3: TGCGCCAGCAAAATAACAGAATACTCCTACAATGAGCAGTTCTTC. Translation: CASKITEYSYNEQFF.

The V gene is TRBV5-1, the J gene TRBJ2-3; 7 bases map to TRBD1. The V and J ends lost 4 bases and 2 bases, in that order; junction bases with no gene match: 10. The CDR3 consists of 16 residues. CDR1 and CDR2 from the germline V gene are SGHRS and YFSETQ. CDR3 DNA: TGCGCCAGCAGCGTCGGGACAGCGGACCCCACAGATACGCAGTATTTT. It translates to CASSVGTADPTDTQYF.

This chain joins TRBV19 and TRBJ2-7, with 7 bases matching TRBD2. V dropped 10 bases and J dropped 0; count of bases not matched to a gene: 9. This CDR3 is 14 amino acids long. Germline CDR1 is LNHDA and CDR2 is SQIVND (reference sequence). This CDR3 is CATRLAATSYEQYF. CDR3 coding DNA: TGTGCCACGAGGCTAGCGGCAACCTCCTACGAGCAGTACTTC.

The V and J genes are TRBV30 and TRBJ1-4, with 8 bases aligning to TRBD1. J gave up 10 bases and V 4 bases, and 8 bases lay outside the gene matches. The CDR3 loop spans 13 amino acids. Germline CDR1 and CDR2: GTSNPN and SVGIG (reference sequence). As DNA, the CDR3 is TGTGCCTGGAACCCGCAGGGGGCGGGAAAACTGTTTTTT. Translating gives CAWNPQGAGKLFF.

J is TRBJ1-4 and V is TRBV19, with 8 bases fitting TRBD1. The CDR3 sequence is 14 residues long. Germline loops: CDR1 LNHDA, CDR2 SQIVND (reference sequence). V was pared by 5 bases and J by 7 bases, with 6 bases of the junction left unmatched. CDR3 amino acids: CASSAWTGSEKLFF. DNA of the CDR3: TGTGCCAGTAGTGCGTGGACAGGGAGTGAAAAACTGTTTTTT.

With respect to this clone: This sample includes further DNA sequences coding for the same CDR3. The chain recombines TRBV7-2 with TRBJ2-7; 9 nucleotides agree with TRBD2. The CDR3 length is 15 residues. Trimming cost V 1 base and J 4 bases; bases outside gene matches: 5. Per germline, CDR1 SGHTA and CDR2 FQGNSA. The DNA for the CDR3 is TGTGCCAGCAGCTTAGTGGTAGCGGGAGTTTACGAGCAGTACTTC. Amino acid sequence: CASSLVVAGVYEQYF.

The rearrangement links TRBV29-1 to TRBJ2-2, with TRBD2 identical over 9 bases. Germline assignment: CDR1 SQVTM and CDR2 ANQGSEA. The CDR3 length is 14 residues. With V trimmed by 6 bases and J by 6 bases, 8 bases remained unmatched. The DNA for the CDR3 is TGCAGCGTCAAAGCGGGGGGCGCGTCCGGGGAGCTGTTTTTT. This translates into CSVKAGGASGELFF.

The rearrangement uses TRBV14 and TRBJ2-6; 7 bases align to TRBD2. The germline gives CDR1 SGHDN, CDR2 FVKESK. The CDR3 is made up of 16 amino acids. The V segment lost 6 bases and the J segment 0 bases; nucleotides outside the gene matches: 5. The DNA for the CDR3 is TGTGCCAGCAGGATGAGCGGGATCTCTGGGGCCAACGTCCTGACTTTC. Its translation is CASRMSGISGANVLTF.

V and J are TRBV28 and TRBJ2-1, with TRBD2 matching over 10 bases. The CDR3 loop spans 18 amino acids. V lost 5 bases, J lost 2 bases, and 12 bases stayed unmatched. From germline, CDR1 is MDHEN and CDR2 SYDVKM. Here the CDR3 reads CASSAFLAGADTYNEQFF. DNA of the CDR3: TGTGCCAGCAGTGCGTTTCTAGCGGGAGCTGACACCTACAATGAGCAGTTCTTC.

The chain couples TRBV2 to TRBJ2-3; D remains ambiguous. Germline CDR1 SNHLY, CDR2 FYNNEI. This CDR3 contains 15 residues. V shed 3 bases and J shed 0 bases, with 10 bases lying between them. In DNA, the CDR3 is TGTGCCAGCAGTGATCGGGTACTAAGCACAGATACGCAGTATTTT. Its protein product is CASSDRVLSTDTQYF.